The present T cell receptor beta chain was sequenced within a study of cytotoxic CD8 clonotypes in ibrutinib-treated CLL. Study-wide results and limits: In sustained-remission versus progressing patients, sampling times differed. Whereas clonality rose at ibrutinib response, it declined toward baseline at progression.

CDR1 ENHRY and CDR2 SYGVKD come from the germline V gene. V was cut by 6 bases and J by 2 bases, with 14 bases left in between. The CDR3 consists of 14 residues. As for this clone: What it recognizes is unknown.

Sequencing used immunoSEQ multiplex PCR; TCRdb keeps in-frame clones, though not all of them. The sample has some 200,000 clones, around 72% seen once. The sequencing used PBMCs, collected after 24 months of ibrutinib treatment. The chain combines TRBV10-3 with TRBJ2-7; D tentatively fits TRBD1 or TRBD2 (5 bases each). This receptor was taken from a human donor with chronic lymphocytic leukemia. CDR3 nucleotides: TGTGCCATCAGCGAACGGGACGGAGCCTACGAGCAGTACTTC. Protein sequence: CAISERDGAYEQYF.